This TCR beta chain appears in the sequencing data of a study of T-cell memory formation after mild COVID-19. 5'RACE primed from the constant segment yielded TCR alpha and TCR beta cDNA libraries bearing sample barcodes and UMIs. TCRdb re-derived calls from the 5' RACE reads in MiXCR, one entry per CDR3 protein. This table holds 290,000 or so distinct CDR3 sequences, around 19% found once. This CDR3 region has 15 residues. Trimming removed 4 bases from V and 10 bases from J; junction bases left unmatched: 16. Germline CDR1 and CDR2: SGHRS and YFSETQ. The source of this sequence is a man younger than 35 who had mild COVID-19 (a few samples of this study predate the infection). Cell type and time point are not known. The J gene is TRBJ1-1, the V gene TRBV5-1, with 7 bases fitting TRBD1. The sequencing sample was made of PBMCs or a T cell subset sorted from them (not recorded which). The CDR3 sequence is CASSNRQGLPGAAFF. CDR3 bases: TGCGCCAGCAGCAACAGACAGGGCCTTCCGGGGGCAGCTTTCTTT.